This T cell receptor beta chain was identified during a study of cytomegalovirus exposure and HLA in healthy donors. Study findings and constraints: In a later analysis, HLA-C alleles had the fewest associated TCRs, DRB1 alleles the most. Earlier results showed most TCR beta V segments being productive about 87% or about 30% of the time. According to a later analysis, donors in an Asian-associated ancestry cluster reportedly had fewer N-insertions than the approximately 730-donor mean. Some V segments, including TRBV6-2 and TRBV6-3, were excluded as indistinguishable.

This CDR3 is built from 16 residues. Trimming took off 5 bases at V and 9 bases at J, with 23 bases between the two ends. CDR1 and CDR2 (germline): SGHVS, FQNEAQ. PCR was performed using 60 Vbeta and 13 Jbeta primers. Repertoires were generated with immunoSEQ multiplex PCR, while TCRdb's copy carries only in-frame clones and drops some. The sample consists of some 160,000 clones, about 79% of them appearing once. To note about this clone: Antigen specificity is unknown.

The sequence derives from a man between 50 and 59 years old in good health and CMV-seropositive. The source material was PBMCs. This chain links TRBV7-8 with TRBJ1-5; D gene ambiguous. CDR3 amino acids: CASSTYRGIETSPQHF. The DNA of the CDR3 is TGTGCCAGCAGCACCTATCGAGGGATCGAGACCTCGCCCCAGCATTTT.